These T cell receptor beta chains were read from a single sample in a study of cytomegalovirus exposure and HLA in healthy donors. Clones were read by immunoSEQ multiplex PCR, and TCRdb kept only the in-frame ones, dropping some. This table holds some 100,000 clones, roughly 70% found once. Sequencing used PBMCs. These receptors were collected from a man aged 45-65 years in good health and CMV-seronegative. Both conserved end residues are part of each CDR3. D genes are given only for firm matches. Clone size is given for some rows only: seen once, a few or many times, or a class if the clone is expanded.

J gene | D gene | V gene | clone size | CDR3 protein | CDR3 DNA
TRBJ2-2 | TRBD1 | TRBV7-9 | once | CSSRPGTGNTGELFF | TGTTCCAGCAGGCCCGGGACAGGGAACACCGGGGAGCTGTTTTTT
TRBJ2-7 | NA | TRBV11-2 | NA | CASSLDRSGSYEQYF | TGTGCCAGCAGCTTAGATCGGTCCGGTTCCTACGAGCAGTACTTC
TRBJ2-7 | NA | TRBV5-1 | NA | CASSPGTQTYEQYF | TGCGCCAGCAGCCCCGGGACACAAACCTACGAGCAGTACTTC
TRBJ1-2 | TRBD1 | TRBV7-2 | NA | CASSLDRAVDYTF | TGTGCCAGCAGCCTTGACAGGGCAGTAGACTACACCTTC
TRBJ2-7 | NA | TRBV28 | NA | CASSFSIYEQYF | TGTGCCAGCAGTTTCTCTATCTACGAGCAGTACTTC
TRBJ1-5 | NA | TRBV6-6 | once | CASSYSPPSGGQPQHF | TGTGCCAGCAGTTACTCGCCCCCCTCCGGAGGTCAGCCCCAGCATTTT
TRBJ2-1 | NA | TRBV6-1 | NA | CASALGAFNEQFF | TGTGCCAGCGCATTGGGGGCGTTTAATGAGCAGTTCTTC
TRBJ2-1 | NA | TRBV6-6 | few | CASSYPGDRNEQFF | TGTGCCAGCAGTTACCCAGGGGATCGGAATGAGCAGTTCTTC
TRBJ2-7 | TRBD1 | TRBV4-1 | NA | CASSQRMDRAASYEQYF | TGCGCCAGCAGCCAGAGGATGGACAGGGCAGCCTCCTACGAGCAGTACTTC
TRBJ1-4 | NA | TRBV7-8 | few | CASSLAAARNEKLFF | TGTGCCAGCAGCTTAGCCGCTGCGAGAAATGAAAAACTGTTTTTT
TRBJ1-1 | NA | TRBV28 | NA | CASSLKNRRRCWF | TGTGCCAGCAGTCTTAAGAACCGAAGGAGGTGTTGGTTT
TRBJ2-1 | NA | TRBV5-1 | NA | CASSLDQGSRQFF | TGCGCCAGCAGCTTGGATCAGGGCTCAAGGCAGTTCTTC
TRBJ2-7 | NA | TRBV5-1 | NA | CASSLVPGTYEQYF | TGCGCCAGCAGCCTGGTACCAGGGACCTACGAGCAGTACTTC
TRBJ2-2 | NA | TRBV15 | NA | CATSRDLGARSTGELFF | TGTGCCACCAGCAGAGATTTGGGGGCGCGGTCCACCGGGGAGCTGTTTTTT
TRBJ2-6 | NA | TRBV30 | NA | CAWNPGLAGANVLTF | TGTGCCTGGAATCCGGGATTGGCTGGGGCCAACGTCCTGACTTTC
TRBJ1-2 | NA | TRBV11-2 | NA | CASSLREGGYTF | TGTGCCAGCAGCTTACGGGAGGGGGGCTACACCTTC
TRBJ1-4 | NA | TRBV28 | NA | CASQPQPRRSEKLFF | TGTGCCAGCCAACCCCAGCCCCGGCGGAGTGAAAAACTGTTTTTT
TRBJ2-6 | NA | TRBV6-4 | many | CASSLNSGANVLTF | TGTGCCAGCAGCCTTAACTCTGGGGCCAACGTCCTGACTTTC
TRBJ1-5 | NA | TRBV6-6 | NA | CASSYANNQPQHF | TGTGCCAGCAGTTACGCGAACAATCAGCCCCAGCATTTT
TRBJ2-1 | NA | TRBV11-2 | once | CASSSTRAGRNEQFF | TGTGCCAGCAGCTCCACCCGGGCGGGTAGGAATGAGCAGTTCTTC
TRBJ1-5 | NA | TRBV10-2 | once | CASTLGAGDPGNQPQHF | TGCGCCAGCACCCTAGGGGCAGGGGACCCGGGGAATCAGCCCCAGCATTTT
TRBJ1-1 | NA | TRBV18 | few | CASSPTDLRDTEAFF | TGTGCCAGCTCACCAACGGATTTACGGGACACTGAAGCTTTCTTT
TRBJ1-2 | NA | TRBV5-1 | few | CASSLVQGIGYGYTF | TGCGCCAGCAGCTTGGTCCAGGGGATCGGGTATGGCTACACCTTC
TRBJ1-1 | NA | TRBV19 | NA | CASSTWTVGPMNTEAFF | TGTGCCAGTAGTACATGGACAGTGGGGCCCATGAACACTGAAGCTTTCTTT
TRBJ2-1 | TRBD1 | TRBV30 | NA | CAWTGGDINEQFF | TGTGCCTGGACAGGGGGAGATATCAATGAGCAGTTCTTC
TRBJ1-5 | NA | TRBV2 | NA | CASSVRQGGGTIAAQHF | TGTGCCAGCAGTGTTAGGCAGGGCGGGGGCACAATCGCGGCCCAGCATTTT
TRBJ1-2 | NA | TRBV11-2 | NA | CASSLDRAYGYTF | TGTGCCAGCAGCTTAGACAGGGCCTATGGCTACACCTTC
TRBJ2-1 | NA | TRBV5-1 | NA | CAGRIGGSYADEQFF | TGCGCAGGTCGTATAGGCGGATCTTATGCAGATGAGCAGTTCTTC